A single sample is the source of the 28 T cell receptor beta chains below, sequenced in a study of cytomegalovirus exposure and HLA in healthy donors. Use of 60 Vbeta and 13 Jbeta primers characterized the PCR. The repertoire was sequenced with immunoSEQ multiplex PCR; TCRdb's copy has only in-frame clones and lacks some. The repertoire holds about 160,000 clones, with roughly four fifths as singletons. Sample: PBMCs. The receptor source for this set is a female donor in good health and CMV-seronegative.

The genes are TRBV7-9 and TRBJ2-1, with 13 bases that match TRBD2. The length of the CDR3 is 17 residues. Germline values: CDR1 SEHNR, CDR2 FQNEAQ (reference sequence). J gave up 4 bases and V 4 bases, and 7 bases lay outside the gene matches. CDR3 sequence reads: CASSYRTSGGRYNEQFF. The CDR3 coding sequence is TGTGCCAGCAGCTACCGGACTAGCGGGGGACGTTACAATGAGCAGTTCTTC.

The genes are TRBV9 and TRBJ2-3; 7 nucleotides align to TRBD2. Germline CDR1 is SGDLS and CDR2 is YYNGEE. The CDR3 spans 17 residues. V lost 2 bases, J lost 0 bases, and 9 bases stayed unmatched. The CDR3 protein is CASSVEWSSGSTDTQYF. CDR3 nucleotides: TGTGCCAGCAGCGTCGAGTGGTCTAGCGGCAGCACAGATACGCAGTATTTT.

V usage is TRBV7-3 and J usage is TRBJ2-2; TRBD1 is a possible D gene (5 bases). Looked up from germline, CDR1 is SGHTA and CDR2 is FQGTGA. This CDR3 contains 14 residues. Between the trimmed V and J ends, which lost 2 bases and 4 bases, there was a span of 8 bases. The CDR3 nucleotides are TGTGCCAGCAGCTTAGGCAGGGCCACCGGGGAGCTGTTTTTT. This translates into CASSLGRATGELFF.

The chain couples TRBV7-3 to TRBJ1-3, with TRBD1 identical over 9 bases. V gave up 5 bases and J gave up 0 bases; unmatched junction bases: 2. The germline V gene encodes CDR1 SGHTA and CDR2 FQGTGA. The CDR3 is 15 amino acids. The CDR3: CASSTTGGSGNTIYF. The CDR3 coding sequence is TGTGCCAGCAGCACGACAGGGGGCTCTGGAAACACCATATATTTT. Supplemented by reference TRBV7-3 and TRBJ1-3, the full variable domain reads GAGVSQTPSNKVTEKGKYVELRCDPISGHTALYWYRQSLGQGPEFLIYFQGTGAADDSGLPNDRFFAVRPEGSVSTLKIQRTERGDSAVYLCASSTTGGSGNTIYFGEGSWLTVV.

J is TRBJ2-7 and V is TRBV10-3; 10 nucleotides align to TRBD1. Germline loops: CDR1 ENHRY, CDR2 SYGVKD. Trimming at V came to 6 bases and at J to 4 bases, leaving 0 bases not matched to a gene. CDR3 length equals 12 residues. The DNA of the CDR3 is TGTGCCATCAGGGGACAGGGGTACGAGCAGTACTTC. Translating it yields CAIRGQGYEQYF.

DNA of the CDR3: TGTGCCAGCAGTTACTCGATGTTAGACAGGGGATCCCCCCTCCACTTT. As protein: CASSYSMLDRGSPLHF. The J gene is TRBJ1-6, the V gene TRBV6-5, with TRBD1 identical over 8 bases. CDR1 and CDR2 (germline): MNHEY, SVGAGI. The V and J ends lost 0 bases and 13 bases, in that order; junction bases with no gene match: 11. This CDR3 contains 16 residues.

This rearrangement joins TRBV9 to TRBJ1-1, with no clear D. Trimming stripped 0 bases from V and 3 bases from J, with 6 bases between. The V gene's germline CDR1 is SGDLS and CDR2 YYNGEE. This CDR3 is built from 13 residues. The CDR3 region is CASSVEEDTEAFF. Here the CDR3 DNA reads TGTGCCAGCAGCGTAGAGGAGGACACTGAAGCTTTCTTT. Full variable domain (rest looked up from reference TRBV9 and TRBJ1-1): DSGVTQTPKHLITATGQRVTLRCSPRSGDLSVYWYQQSLDQGLQFLIQYYNGEERAKGNILERFSAQQFPDLHSELNLSSLELGDSALYFCASSVEEDTEAFFGQGTRLTVV.

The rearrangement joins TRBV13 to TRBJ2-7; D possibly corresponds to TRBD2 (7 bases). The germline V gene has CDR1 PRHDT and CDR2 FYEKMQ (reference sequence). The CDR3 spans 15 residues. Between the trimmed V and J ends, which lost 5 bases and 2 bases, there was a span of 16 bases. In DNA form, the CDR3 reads TGTGCCAGCAGCCCTAAGGGGGGGCGCACCTACGAGCAGTACTTC. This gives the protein CASSPKGGRTYEQYF.

The CDR3 coding sequence is TGTGCCAGGGGGACAGGGGGTCGGATCTACAATGAGCAGTTCTTC. As protein: CARGTGGRIYNEQFF. The chain combines TRBV25-1 with TRBJ2-1; 11 bases fit TRBD1. This CDR3 contains 15 residues. The germline V gene encodes CDR1 MGHDK and CDR2 SYGVNS. After removal of 9 bases from V and 3 bases from J, the junction contained 7 bases not matched to a gene.

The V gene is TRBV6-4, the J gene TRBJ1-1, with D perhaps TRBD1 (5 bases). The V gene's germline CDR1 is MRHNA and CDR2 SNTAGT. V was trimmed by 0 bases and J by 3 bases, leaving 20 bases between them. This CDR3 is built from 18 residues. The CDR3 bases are TGTGCCAGCAGTGACTCGATGTTGGCACAGCCGGGGGACACTGAAGCTTTCTTT. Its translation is CASSDSMLAQPGDTEAFF.

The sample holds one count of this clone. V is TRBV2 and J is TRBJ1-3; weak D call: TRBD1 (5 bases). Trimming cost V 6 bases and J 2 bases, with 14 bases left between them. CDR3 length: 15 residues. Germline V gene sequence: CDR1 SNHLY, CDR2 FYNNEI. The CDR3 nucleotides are TGTGCCAGCAGGGACCAGGGTACCCCTGGAAACACCATATATTTT. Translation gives CASRDQGTPGNTIYF.

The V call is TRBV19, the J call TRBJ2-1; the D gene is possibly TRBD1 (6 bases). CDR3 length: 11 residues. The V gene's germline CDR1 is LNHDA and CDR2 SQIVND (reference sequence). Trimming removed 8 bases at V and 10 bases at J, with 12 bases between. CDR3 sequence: CASWGRSEQFF. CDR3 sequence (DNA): TGTGCCAGTTGGGGGCGCTCGGAGCAGTTCTTC.

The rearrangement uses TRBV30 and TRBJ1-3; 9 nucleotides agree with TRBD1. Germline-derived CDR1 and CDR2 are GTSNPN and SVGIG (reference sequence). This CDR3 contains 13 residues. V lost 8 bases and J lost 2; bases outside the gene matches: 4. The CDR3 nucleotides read TGTGCCCGACAGGGGGAGGCTGGAAACACCATATATTTT. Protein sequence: CARQGEAGNTIYF.

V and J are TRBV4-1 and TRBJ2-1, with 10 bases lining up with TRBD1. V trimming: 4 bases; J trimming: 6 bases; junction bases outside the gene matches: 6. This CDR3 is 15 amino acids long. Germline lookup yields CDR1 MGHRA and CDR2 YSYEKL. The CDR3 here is CASSRGQGPGNEQFF. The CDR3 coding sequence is TGCGCCAGCAGCCGGGGACAGGGGCCGGGCAATGAGCAGTTCTTC.

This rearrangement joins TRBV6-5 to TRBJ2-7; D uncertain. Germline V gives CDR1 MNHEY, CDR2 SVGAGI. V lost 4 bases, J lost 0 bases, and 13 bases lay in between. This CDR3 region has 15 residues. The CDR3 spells CASSSARVSSYEQYF. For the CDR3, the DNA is TGTGCCAGCAGTTCGGCTAGAGTTTCCTCCTACGAGCAGTACTTC.

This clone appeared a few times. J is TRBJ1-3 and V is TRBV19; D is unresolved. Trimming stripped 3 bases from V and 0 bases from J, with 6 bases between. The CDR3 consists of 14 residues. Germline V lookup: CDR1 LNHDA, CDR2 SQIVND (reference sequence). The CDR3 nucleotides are TGTGCCAGTAGTATGTGGAGCTCTGGAAACACCATATATTTT. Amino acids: CASSMWSSGNTIYF. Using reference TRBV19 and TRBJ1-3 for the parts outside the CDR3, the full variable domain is DGGITQSPKYLFRKEGQNVTLSCEQNLNHDAMYWYRQDPGQGLRLIYYSQIVNDFQKGDIAEGYSVSREKKESFPLTVTSAQKNPTAFYLCASSMWSSGNTIYFGEGSWLTVV.

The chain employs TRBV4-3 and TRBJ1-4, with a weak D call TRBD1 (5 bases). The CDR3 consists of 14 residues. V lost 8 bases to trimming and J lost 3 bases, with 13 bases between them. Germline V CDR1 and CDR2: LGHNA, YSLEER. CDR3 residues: CASQSGSPNEKLFF. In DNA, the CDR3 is TGCGCCAGCCAGTCAGGGTCACCTAATGAAAAACTGTTTTTT.

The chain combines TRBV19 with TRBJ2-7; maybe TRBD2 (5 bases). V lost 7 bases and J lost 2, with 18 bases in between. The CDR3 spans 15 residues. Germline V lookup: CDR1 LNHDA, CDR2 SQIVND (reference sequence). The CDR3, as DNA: TGTGCCAGTACCTCAGCGGTGGGTGCTACCTACGAGCAGTACTTC. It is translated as CASTSAVGATYEQYF.

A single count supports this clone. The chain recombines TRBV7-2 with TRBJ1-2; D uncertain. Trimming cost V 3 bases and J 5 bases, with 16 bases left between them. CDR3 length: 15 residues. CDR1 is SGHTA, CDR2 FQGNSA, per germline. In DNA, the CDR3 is TGTGCCAGCAGCTTTACCGAGACGGAGCCTTATGGCTACACCTTC. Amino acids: CASSFTETEPYGYTF.

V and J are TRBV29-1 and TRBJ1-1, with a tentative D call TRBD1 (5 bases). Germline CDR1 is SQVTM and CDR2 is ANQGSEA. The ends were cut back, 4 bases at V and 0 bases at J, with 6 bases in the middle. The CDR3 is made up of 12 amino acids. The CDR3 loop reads CSVGGVNTEAFF. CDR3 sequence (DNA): TGCAGCGTTGGGGGGGTGAACACTGAAGCTTTCTTT.

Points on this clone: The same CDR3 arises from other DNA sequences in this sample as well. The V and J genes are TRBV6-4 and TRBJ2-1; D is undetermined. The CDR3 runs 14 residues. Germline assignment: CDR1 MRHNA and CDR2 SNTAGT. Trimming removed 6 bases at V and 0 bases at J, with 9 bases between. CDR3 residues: CASRRDSSYNEQFF. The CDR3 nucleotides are TGTGCCAGCAGACGCGATAGCTCCTACAATGAGCAGTTCTTC.

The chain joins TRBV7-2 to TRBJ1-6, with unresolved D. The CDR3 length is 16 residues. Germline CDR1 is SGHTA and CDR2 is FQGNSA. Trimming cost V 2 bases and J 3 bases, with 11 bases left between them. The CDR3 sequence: CASSLNPGGYNSPLHF. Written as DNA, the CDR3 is TGTGCCAGCAGCTTAAACCCGGGAGGCTATAATTCACCCCTCCACTTT.

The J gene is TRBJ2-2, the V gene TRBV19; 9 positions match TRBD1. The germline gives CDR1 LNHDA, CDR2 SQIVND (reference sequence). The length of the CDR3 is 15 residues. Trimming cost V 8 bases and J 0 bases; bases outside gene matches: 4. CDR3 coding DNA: TGTGCCAGTCATCGGGACAGGGCGAACACCGGGGAGCTGTTTTTT. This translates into CASHRDRANTGELFF. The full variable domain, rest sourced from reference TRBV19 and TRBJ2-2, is DGGITQSPKYLFRKEGQNVTLSCEQNLNHDAMYWYRQDPGQGLRLIYYSQIVNDFQKGDIAEGYSVSREKKESFPLTVTSAQKNPTAFYLCASHRDRANTGELFFGEGSRLTVL.

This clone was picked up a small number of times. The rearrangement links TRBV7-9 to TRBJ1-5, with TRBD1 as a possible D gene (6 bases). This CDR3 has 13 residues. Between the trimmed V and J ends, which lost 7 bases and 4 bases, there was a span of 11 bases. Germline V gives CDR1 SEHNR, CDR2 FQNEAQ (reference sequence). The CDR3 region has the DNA TGTGCCAGCACAGGGGCGAGAAATCAGCCCCAGCATTTT. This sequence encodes CASTGARNQPQHF.

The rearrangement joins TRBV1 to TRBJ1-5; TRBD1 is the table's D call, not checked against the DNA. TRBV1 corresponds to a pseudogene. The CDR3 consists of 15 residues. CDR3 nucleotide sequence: TGCACCAGCAGCCAAGGGCAGGCTAGCAATCAGCCCCAGCATTTT. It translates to CTSSQGQASNQPQHF.

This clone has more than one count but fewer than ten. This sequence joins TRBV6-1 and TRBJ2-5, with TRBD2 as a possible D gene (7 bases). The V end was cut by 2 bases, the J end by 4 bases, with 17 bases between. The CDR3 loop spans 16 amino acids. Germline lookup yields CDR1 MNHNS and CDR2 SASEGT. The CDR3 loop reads CASSETEGGGGETQYF. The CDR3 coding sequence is TGTGCCAGCAGTGAAACGGAAGGGGGGGGTGGAGAGACCCAGTACTTC.

The CDR3 spells CASSMRTRSSGNTIYF. CDR3 nucleotides: TGTGCCAGTAGTATGCGGACACGCTCCTCTGGAAACACCATATATTTT. The chain has TRBV19 and TRBJ1-3; D might be TRBD1 (5 bases). The ends were cut back, 3 bases at V and 0 bases at J, with 12 bases in the middle. The germline CDR1 and CDR2 sequences are LNHDA and SQIVND (reference sequence). The CDR3 totals 16 residues.

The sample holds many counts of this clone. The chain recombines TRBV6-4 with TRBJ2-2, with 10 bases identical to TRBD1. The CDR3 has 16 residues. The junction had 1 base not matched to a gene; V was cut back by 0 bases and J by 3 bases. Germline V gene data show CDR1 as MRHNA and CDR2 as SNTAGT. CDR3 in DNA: TGTGCCAGCAGTGACTCGGGGACAGGGGACACCGGGGAGCTGTTTTTT. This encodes CASSDSGTGDTGELFF.